Listed here are 20 T cell receptor beta chains from one sample, sequenced in a study of cytomegalovirus exposure and HLA in healthy donors. With 60 Vbeta and 13 Jbeta primers, the PCR was carried out. Profiled with immunoSEQ multiplex PCR; TCRdb holds only in-frame clones, not every one. This table has under 200,000 clones, about four fifths appearing once. The sample comprised PBMCs. The receptors originated from a boy aged 2 to 10 in good health and CMV-seronegative.

The chain couples TRBV5-6 to TRBJ1-2, with 8 bases that match TRBD1. The CDR3 consists of 14 residues. CDR1 and CDR2 from the germline V gene are SGHDT and YYEEEE. J gave up 2 bases and V 4 bases, and 4 bases lay outside the gene matches. The CDR3 sequence: CASSPGTGNYGYTF. As DNA, the CDR3 is TGTGCCAGCAGCCCCGGGACAGGAAACTATGGCTACACCTTC.

This rearrangement joins TRBV4-1 to TRBJ1-1; 9 nucleotides align to TRBD1. Per the germline V gene, CDR1 is MGHRA and CDR2 is YSYEKL. The length of the CDR3 is 15 residues. Trimming at V came to 4 bases and at J to 1 base, leaving 4 bases not matched to a gene. CDR3 region: CASSLTGQGNTEAFF. As DNA, the CDR3 is TGCGCCAGCAGCCTTACGGGACAGGGGAACACTGAAGCTTTCTTT.

The chain carries TRBV5-5 and TRBJ2-2, with TRBD2 matching over 12 bases. The CDR3 is 19 residues long. The V gene's germline CDR1 is SGHKS and CDR2 YYEKEE (reference sequence). The V and J ends lost 4 bases and 2 bases, in that order; junction bases with no gene match: 12. CDR3 coding DNA: TGTGCCAGCAGCCTTAGGATGACTAGCGGGAGCAGTAACACCGGGGAGCTGTTTTTT. This encodes CASSLRMTSGSSNTGELFF.

The V and J genes are TRBV6-6 and TRBJ2-1; no reliable D call. The CDR3 sequence is 12 residues long. Germline lookup yields CDR1 MNHNY and CDR2 SVGAGI (reference sequence). Deletions cut 5 bases from V and 7 bases from J, with 9 bases between. Here the CDR3 reads CASSPLRNEQFF. The CDR3 DNA sequence: TGTGCCAGCAGTCCCTTACGGAATGAGCAGTTCTTC.

The chain carries TRBV18 and TRBJ1-2, with D possibly being TRBD1 (5 bases). The CDR3 covers 13 residues. V lost 3 bases, J lost 8 bases, and 13 bases lay in between. Germline V gene sequence: CDR1 KGHSH, CDR2 LQKENI. CDR3 sequence: CASSPDQGDGYTF. CDR3 nucleotide sequence: TGTGCCAGCTCACCTGACCAGGGCGACGGCTACACCTTC.

The chain recombines TRBV9 with TRBJ2-3; 7 bases fit TRBD1. The V gene end was trimmed by 0 bases and the J gene end by 2 bases; junction bases not matched to a gene: 3. There are 15 residues in the CDR3. Germline V gives CDR1 SGDLS, CDR2 YYNGEE. CDR3 DNA sequence: TGTGCCAGCAGCGTAGAGGACAGGCTCACAGATACGCAGTATTTT. Residues: CASSVEDRLTDTQYF.

This sequence joins TRBV19 and TRBJ1-4; D not resolved. CDR3 length: 14 amino acids. CDR1 and CDR2 (germline): LNHDA, SQIVND (reference sequence). V was trimmed by 4 bases and J by 0 bases, leaving 6 bases between them. The CDR3 sequence is CASSSTATNEKLFF. CDR3 sequence (DNA): TGTGCCAGTAGTAGCACAGCAACTAATGAAAAACTGTTTTTT. The full variable domain, its missing parts supplied by reference TRBV19 and TRBJ1-4, is DGGITQSPKYLFRKEGQNVTLSCEQNLNHDAMYWYRQDPGQGLRLIYYSQIVNDFQKGDIAEGYSVSREKKESFPLTVTSAQKNPTAFYLCASSSTATNEKLFFGSGTQLSVL.

The chain combines TRBV11-1 with TRBJ1-2; possibly TRBD1 for D (5 bases). With 6 bases removed from V and 4 bases from J, the gap between germline ends came to 9 bases. Germline CDR1 and CDR2: SGHAT and FQDESV (reference sequence). The CDR3 is 12 residues long. The CDR3 reads CASRTQGYGYTF. The CDR3 DNA sequence: TGTGCCAGCAGAACCCAGGGCTATGGCTACACCTTC. Together with reference TRBV11-1 and TRBJ1-2, the CDR3 gives the full variable domain: EAEVAQSPRYKITEKSQAVAFWCDPISGHATLYWYRQILGQGPELLVQFQDESVVDDSQLPKDRFSAERLKGVDSTLKIQPAELGDSAMYLCASRTQGYGYTFGSGTRLTVV.

J is TRBJ2-7 and V is TRBV6-1; D possibly corresponds to TRBD2 (6 bases). The CDR3 covers 15 residues. The germline gives CDR1 MNHNS, CDR2 SASEGT. V was clipped by 3 bases and J by 3 bases, with 15 bases between them. CDR3 sequence: CASSDSSLGGYEQYF. In nucleotides, the CDR3 is TGTGCCAGCAGTGACTCCTCCTTGGGGGGCTACGAGCAGTACTTC.

The gene calls are TRBV4-2 and TRBJ2-5; 7 nucleotides match TRBD2. The DNA end is more similar to TRBJ2-7, so the J call may be wrong. The CDR3 totals 17 residues. Germline CDR1 reads LGHNA; CDR2 reads YNFKEQ. The CDR3 region has the DNA TGTGCCAGCAGCCAAGCAGGATTGAAGCGGGGAAGCTACGAGCAGTACTTC. It encodes CASSQAGLKRGSYEQYF.

The genes are TRBV5-6 and TRBJ2-7; 8 bases are shared with TRBD1. Germline-derived CDR1 and CDR2 are SGHDT and YYEEEE. This CDR3 contains 14 residues. Trimming took 4 bases from V and 2 from J; bases not matched to a gene: 5. Here the CDR3 DNA reads TGTGCCAGCAGCCCGGGACAGGTCCCCTACGAGCAGTACTTC. Translated, it gives CASSPGQVPYEQYF. The whole variable domain, remainder taken from reference TRBV5-6 and TRBJ2-7, is DAGVTQSPTHLIKTRGQQVTLRCSPKSGHDTVSWYQQALGQGPQFIFQYYEEEERQRGNFPDRFSGHQFPNYSSELNVNALLLGDSALYLCASSPGQVPYEQYFGPGTRLTVT.

The chain carries TRBV5-4 and TRBJ1-2; 10 nucleotides match TRBD1. V was clipped by 4 bases and J by 4 bases; unmatched bases: 7. The germline CDR1 and CDR2 sequences are SGHNT and YYREEE (reference sequence). This CDR3 comprises 15 residues. CDR3 bases: TGTGCCAGCAGCCCCCCGAGGACAGGGGGCTATGGCTACACCTTC. It encodes CASSPPRTGGYGYTF.

The rearrangement uses TRBV9 and TRBJ2-1, with a possible D match to TRBD2 (6 bases). Per the germline V gene, CDR1 is SGDLS and CDR2 is YYNGEE. CDR3 length: 15 amino acids. The V end was cut by 4 bases, the J end by 0 bases, with 11 bases between. The CDR3 is CASSQEGSSYNEQFF. The CDR3 DNA reads as TGTGCCAGCAGCCAGGAGGGAAGCTCCTACAATGAGCAGTTCTTC.

V gene TRBV6-5 combines with J gene TRBJ1-1; the D gene is possibly TRBD1 (5 bases). The germline gives CDR1 MNHEY, CDR2 SVGAGI. V shed 5 bases and J shed 5 bases, with 12 bases lying between them. The CDR3 contains 13 residues. In nucleotides, the CDR3 is TGTGCCAGCAGTCGGGGGGTAGGGACTGAAGCTTTCTTT. Translating it yields CASSRGVGTEAFF.

The chain has TRBV19 and TRBJ2-1; 9 nucleotides match TRBD2. J was trimmed by 5 bases and V by 5 bases; bases with no gene match: 7. The CDR3 covers 15 residues. CDR1 is LNHDA, CDR2 SQIVND, per germline (reference sequence). CDR3 nucleotides: TGTGCCAGTAGTCTGGAGGGACTAGCTCACAATGAGCAGTTCTTC. Its protein is CASSLEGLAHNEQFF.

The table lists this clone with a few counts. This sequence joins TRBV5-1 and TRBJ1-4, with a tentative D call TRBD1 (5 bases). CDR3 length: 14 amino acids. V was pared by 2 bases and J by 5 bases, with 10 bases between. The germline CDR1 and CDR2 sequences are SGHRS and YFSETQ. CDR3 in DNA: TGCGCCAGCAGCTTAGAGGGGAGGAATGAAAAACTGTTTTTT. As protein: CASSLEGRNEKLFF.

The chain recombines TRBV7-9 with TRBJ2-7; 9 positions match TRBD1. CDR1 is SEHNR, CDR2 FQNEAQ, per germline (reference sequence). The CDR3 sequence is 15 residues long. The J segment lost 5 bases and the V segment lost 1 base, leaving 6 bases of the junction unmatched. The CDR3 is CASSLGRTGDHEQYF. CDR3 coding DNA: TGTGCCAGCAGCTTAGGTCGGACAGGGGACCACGAGCAGTACTTC.

This chain joins TRBV28 and TRBJ2-7; 8 bases map to TRBD2. J lost 2 bases, V lost 2 bases, and 8 bases had no gene match. The length of the CDR3 is 16 residues. Germline-derived CDR1 and CDR2 are MDHEN and SYDVKM. CDR3 nucleotides: TGTGCCAGCAGTTTACTTAGCGGGGCCGTAACCTACGAGCAGTACTTC. This codes for CASSLLSGAVTYEQYF.

The chain joins TRBV28 to TRBJ2-7, with TRBD1 matching over 7 bases. With V trimmed by 6 bases and J by 1 base, 3 bases remained unmatched. This CDR3 is 13 amino acids long. The V gene's germline CDR1 is MDHEN and CDR2 SYDVKM. As DNA, the CDR3 is TGTGCCAGCAGCTTGGGACAGTCCTACGAGCAGTACTTC. Translating gives CASSLGQSYEQYF.

This chain connects TRBV5-5 to TRBJ1-3; a weak D match, TRBD1 (5 bases). V shed 1 base and J shed 2 bases, with 7 bases lying between them. The CDR3 covers 14 residues. Germline CDR1 reads SGHKS; CDR2 reads YYEKEE (reference sequence). Written as DNA, the CDR3 is TGTGCCAGCAGCTTGTCAGGGACTGGAAACACCATATATTTT. Translation gives CASSLSGTGNTIYF.